Following are 9 T cell receptor beta chains from one sample sequenced in a study of control samples from healthy donors and cancer patients. TCRdb keeps only in-frame clones here, not all; method: immunoSEQ multiplex PCR. The sample gives 130,000 or so clones, around nine tenths of which show up once; approximately 9% is in the top ten. The sample consisted of blood. These receptors were collected from a man aged 40-49 years in good health.

The chain carries TRBV7-9 and TRBJ1-1; possible D gene TRBD1, 5 bases. This CDR3 comprises 15 residues. With 6 bases removed from V and 1 base from J, the gap between germline ends came to 15 bases. CDR1 is SEHNR, CDR2 FQNEAQ, per germline (reference sequence). As DNA, the CDR3 is TGTGCCAGCAGATCCTGGGACTCTCGGAACACTGAAGCTTTCTTT. It translates to CASRSWDSRNTEAFF.

This clone was seen a single time. The chain recombines TRBV7-9 with TRBJ2-6; D is ambiguous. The V end lost 7 bases, the J end lost 0 bases, and 13 bases lay between the germline ends. Germline V CDR1 and CDR2: SEHNR, FQNEAQ (reference sequence). The CDR3 sequence is 16 residues long. The DNA for the CDR3 is TGTGCCAGCACCCCTCGGAGACTCTCTGGGGCCAACGTCCTGACTTTC. It yields the protein CASTPRRLSGANVLTF. The full variable domain, in which reference TRBV7-9 and TRBJ2-6 provide the parts outside the CDR3, is DTGVSQNPRHKITKRGQNVTFRCDPISEHNRLYWYRQTLGQGPEFLTYFQNEAQLEKSRLLSDRFSAERPKGSFSTLEIQRTEQGDSAMYLCASTPRRLSGANVLTFGAGSRLTVL.

The J gene is TRBJ1-5, the V gene TRBV6-6, with 10 nucleotides matching TRBD1. CDR1 and CDR2 (germline): MNHNY, SVGAGI (reference sequence). The CDR3 contains 17 residues. V shed 5 bases and J 3 bases; nucleotides not matched to a gene: 10. The chain's CDR3 is CASSLGPGTGVNQPQHF. The CDR3 bases are TGTGCCAGCAGTCTCGGTCCCGGGACAGGGGTCAATCAGCCCCAGCATTTT.

This clone was seen a single time. V usage is TRBV30 and J usage is TRBJ2-5; 9 bases map to TRBD1. Germline V CDR1 and CDR2: GTSNPN, SVGIG (reference sequence). V gave up 2 bases and J gave up 4 bases; unmatched junction bases: 8. This CDR3 comprises 15 residues. CDR3 sequence: CAWSPQGAARETQYF. The CDR3, as DNA: TGTGCCTGGAGTCCACAGGGGGCGGCCAGAGAGACCCAGTACTTC.

V is TRBV29-1 and J is TRBJ2-3, with a possible D match to TRBD1 (5 bases). The CDR3 has 13 amino acids. The V end was cut by 3 bases, the J end by 4 bases, with 11 bases between. Germline-derived CDR1 and CDR2 are SQVTM and ANQGSEA. CDR3 residues: CSVDSQGPDTQYF. As DNA, the CDR3 is TGCAGCGTTGATAGTCAGGGTCCAGATACGCAGTATTTT.

This chain uses TRBV5-1 with TRBJ2-7; no reliable D call. The V gene lost 0 bases and the J gene lost 2 bases, with 6 bases spanning the gap. The CDR3 sequence is 13 residues long. Germline CDR1 is SGHRS and CDR2 is YFSETQ. DNA of the CDR3: TGCGCCAGCAGCTTGGTGGCAGCCTACGAGCAGTACTTC. Translation gives CASSLVAAYEQYF.

The rearrangement links TRBV7-8 to TRBJ2-3, with a weak D call TRBD1 (6 bases). This CDR3 is 16 amino acids long. CDR1 is SGHVS and CDR2 is FQNEAQ in the germline V gene. With 5 bases removed from V and 3 bases from J, the gap between germline ends came to 18 bases. The CDR3 DNA reads TGTGCCAGCAGCCCCCGGGACCAGGGGTGGACAGATACGCAGTATTTT. It is translated as CASSPRDQGWTDTQYF.

The J gene is TRBJ2-3, the V gene TRBV5-1; the D call may be TRBD1 or TRBD2 (5 bases each). This CDR3 has 17 residues. The V end lost 7 bases, the J end lost 0 bases, and 21 bases lay between the germline ends. Germline CDR1 is SGHRS and CDR2 is YFSETQ. The CDR3 DNA is TGCGCCAGCCGGTCCCCCGGGGCCGTGACTAGCACAGATACGCAGTATTTT. Translation: CASRSPGAVTSTDTQYF.

The chain combines TRBV5-1 with TRBJ2-7; D is ambiguous. The V end was cut by 1 base, the J end by 0 bases, with 8 bases between. The CDR3 covers 14 residues. The germline V gene has CDR1 SGHRS and CDR2 YFSETQ. CDR3 nucleotide sequence: TGCGCCAGCAGCTTGTTGGCCAGCTCCTACGAGCAGTACTTC. Protein product: CASSLLASSYEQYF.